Included here is one T cell receptor (beta chain) sequence, with context. Its antigen is currently unknown. This entry belongs to a study of shared clonotypes between healthy human individuals. Notes on the study in general: When naive CD4 clonotypes were compared across several donors, roughly 4.9% were shared.

Sequencing was performed with immunoSEQ multiplex PCR; in TCRdb, only in-frame clones are kept and a portion is missing. The data contain approximately 530,000 clones, 96% of them singletons. There are 14 residues in the CDR3. The V and J ends lost 3 bases and 2 bases, in that order; junction bases with no gene match: 3. The germline gives CDR1 SGHAT, CDR2 FQDESV (reference sequence). This sequence was found in a woman in her twenties or thirties in good health. The rearrangement uses TRBV11-1 and TRBJ2-7; TRBD2 agrees at 8 bases. The sample was naive CD4+ T cells sorted from blood. Subset of the sample: CD45RA+ positively selected. The CDR3 region is CASSFDGRAYEQYF. In DNA, the CDR3 is TGTGCCAGCAGCTTTGACGGGAGGGCCTACGAGCAGTACTTC.